Each of the 3 T cell receptor beta chains below was sequenced from the same sample in a study of shared clonotypes between healthy human individuals. Assay used: immunoSEQ multiplex PCR; TCRdb lists only in-frame clones, some missing. This sample carries hundreds of thousands of clones, around two thirds of them seen once, and the ten largest clones take over 1.5%. Sequencing input: memory CD4+ T cells sorted from blood. As for subset: CD45RA-negative fraction. The receptors derive from a woman in her twenties or thirties in good health.

The genes are TRBV7-2 and TRBJ2-5, with no clear D. CDR1 and CDR2 from the germline V gene are SGHTA and FQGNSA. The CDR3 spans 12 residues. Trimming removed 8 bases from V and 1 base from J, with 8 bases in between. The CDR3: CASRGSQETQYF. In nucleotides, the CDR3 is TGTGCCAGCCGCGGATCCCAAGAGACCCAGTACTTC.

This clone was seen many times. Other DNA sequences from this sample encode an identical CDR3 as well. The chain employs TRBV28 and TRBJ1-5, with D hard to call. Germline lookup yields CDR1 MDHEN and CDR2 SYDVKM. The CDR3 is made up of 14 amino acids. The V gene lost 5 bases and the J gene lost 0 bases, with 8 bases spanning the gap. The CDR3 nucleotides read TGTGCCAGCAGTCGGCAGGTTAGCAATCAGCCCCAGCATTTT. Protein product: CASSRQVSNQPQHF. The full variable domain, its missing parts supplied by reference TRBV28 and TRBJ1-5, is DVKVTQSSRYLVKRTGEKVFLECVQDMDHENMFWYRQDPGLGLRLIYFSYDVKMKEKGDIPEGYSVSREKKERFSLILESASTNQTSMYLCASSRQVSNQPQHFGDGTRLSIL.

In this sample, this clone turned up a few times. The chain couples TRBV29-1 to TRBJ2-1; 7 nucleotides line up with TRBD2. CDR1 is SQVTM and CDR2 is ANQGSEA in the germline V gene. This CDR3 region has 14 residues. The CDR3 bases are TGCACTATCCTCAAGGGGACTACTTACAATGAGCAGTTCTTC. The encoded protein is CTILKGTTYNEQFF.